These 31 T cell receptor beta chains came from one sample sequenced in a study of technical replicates of blood from several donors (dated by TCRdb to the late 2010s). Library method: the immunoSEQ multiplex PCR assay. Not all clones reach the TCRdb copy of this immuneACCESS table, which keeps in-frame sequences only. Checked studies attribute under half of the gap to unresolved V genes and leave the rest unexplained. The sample table records roughly 60,000 clones; around 87% of these occur just once. Less than 5.5% of the sample goes to the ten largest clones. The sequenced sample consisted of PBMCs. These TCRs come from a human donor in good health. Some clones in this sample may be carry-over from other donors' samples.

J is TRBJ1-5 and V is TRBV12-5, with a possible D match to TRBD1 (6 bases). This CDR3 region has 13 residues. V lost 5 bases and J 9 bases, leaving 14 bases between the germline ends. CDR1 is LGHNT and CDR2 is FRNRAP in the germline V gene. CDR3 nucleotide sequence: TGTGCTAGTGGTACAGGGTCCGTGTCGCCCCAGCATTTT. Its protein is CASGTGSVSPQHF.

The chain has TRBV2 and TRBJ1-2, with TRBD1 matching 8 bases. Germline V gene sequence: CDR1 SNHLY, CDR2 FYNNEI. The CDR3 is 14 amino acids. The V gene end was trimmed by 9 bases and the J gene end by 5 bases; junction bases not matched to a gene: 11. The CDR3 DNA is TGTGCCAGGGGACGACAGGGGCAAAGTTATGGCTACACCTTC. This encodes CARGRQGQSYGYTF.

V gene TRBV11-1 combines with J gene TRBJ2-1; TRBD2 might be the D (5 bases). V lost 5 bases and J lost 4, with 24 bases in between. The V gene's germline CDR1 is SGHAT and CDR2 FQDESV (reference sequence). This CDR3 contains 18 residues. The CDR3 DNA is TGTGCCAGCAGCCCAAGACAAGCCCCGGGAAAAACATACAATGAGCAGTTCTTC. Encoded protein: CASSPRQAPGKTYNEQFF.

The CDR3, as DNA: TGTGCCAGCATCCGGGGAGGACTTAACACTGAAGCTTTCTTT. This gives the protein CASIRGGLNTEAFF. This chain connects TRBV25-1 to TRBJ1-1; D gene unclear. Germline V lookup: CDR1 MGHDK, CDR2 SYGVNS. This CDR3 is 14 amino acids long. Trimming stripped 7 bases from V and 2 bases from J, with 14 bases between.

This clone appeared a single time. The J gene is TRBJ2-1, the V gene TRBV2; 12 bases are shared with TRBD1. The CDR3 sequence is 15 residues long. CDR1 is SNHLY, CDR2 FYNNEI, per germline. V trimming: 6 bases; J trimming: 7 bases; junction bases outside the gene matches: 7. The CDR3 sequence: CASSPGQGARNEQFF. CDR3 DNA sequence: TGTGCCAGCAGCCCGGGACAGGGGGCGCGGAATGAGCAGTTCTTC.

The chain carries TRBV9 and TRBJ2-2; 9 bases agree with TRBD2. From germline, CDR1 is SGDLS and CDR2 YYNGEE. The CDR3 is 15 residues long. V lost 7 bases to trimming and J lost 3 bases; unmatched junction nucleotides: 7. The CDR3 sequence is CASRRTSAHTGELFF. CDR3 DNA sequence: TGTGCCAGCCGCCGGACTAGCGCCCACACCGGGGAGCTGTTTTTT.

The V and J genes are TRBV4-3 and TRBJ2-7; D possibly corresponds to TRBD2 (5 bases). The CDR3 is 15 residues long. V lost 1 base and J 2 bases, leaving 12 bases between the germline ends. Per the germline V gene, CDR1 is LGHNA and CDR2 is YSLEER. The chain's CDR3 is CASSQVEGEPYEQYF. The CDR3 DNA is TGCGCCAGCAGCCAAGTTGAGGGAGAACCCTACGAGCAGTACTTC.

The CDR3 protein is CASSQEVSWVGELFF. The CDR3, as DNA: TGCGCCAGCAGCCAAGAGGTTAGCTGGGTCGGGGAGCTGTTTTTT. V and J are TRBV4-3 and TRBJ2-2; D is unresolved. V was clipped by 0 bases and J by 7 bases, with 12 bases between them. Germline V gene data show CDR1 as LGHNA and CDR2 as YSLEER. This CDR3 is built from 15 residues.

The rearrangement links TRBV19 to TRBJ2-5, with D possibly being TRBD1 (7 bases). V lost 4 bases and J 5 bases, leaving 20 bases between the germline ends. The germline CDR1 and CDR2 sequences are LNHDA and SQIVND (reference sequence). This CDR3 comprises 16 residues. CDR3 coding DNA: TGTGCCAGTAGTACATCAGCGGACAGGAGGGGGGAGACCCAGTACTTC. This gives the protein CASSTSADRRGETQYF.

The chain is built from TRBV29-1 and TRBJ2-1, with 11 bases lining up with TRBD2. V shed 7 bases, J shed 8 bases, and the junction held 7 bases outside the gene matches. The CDR3 is made up of 13 amino acids. CDR1 and CDR2 (germline): SQVTM, ANQGSEA. CDR3 nucleotide sequence: TGCAGCGGGGATAGCGGGGGGGTCGATGAGCAGTTCTTC. It is translated as CSGDSGGVDEQFF.

This clone was recorded only once. This chain uses TRBV7-8 with TRBJ1-2, with a weak D call TRBD1 (5 bases). The CDR3 spans 12 residues. The germline CDR1 and CDR2 sequences are SGHVS and FQNEAQ. Trimming left V 3 bases short and J 4 bases short, with 6 bases between. In nucleotides, the CDR3 is TGTGCCAGCAGCTTTGACAGCTATGGCTACACCTTC. Amino acids: CASSFDSYGYTF.

The rearrangement links TRBV19 to TRBJ1-3; D is unresolved. Per germline, CDR1 LNHDA and CDR2 SQIVND (reference sequence). The CDR3 totals 18 residues. Trimming pared 2 bases from V and 0 bases from J, leaving 17 bases between. CDR3 region: CASSIRGSSSTSGNTIYF. CDR3 in DNA: TGTGCCAGTAGTATAAGAGGAAGCTCTTCTACCTCTGGAAACACCATATATTTT.

This rearrangement joins TRBV18 to TRBJ2-7, with 7 bases fitting TRBD1. The J segment lost 2 bases and the V segment lost 6 bases, leaving 7 bases of the junction unmatched. Germline CDR1 and CDR2: KGHSH and LQKENI. The CDR3 is 14 amino acids. CDR3 region: CASSRDSPPYEQYF. CDR3 bases: TGTGCCAGCTCCCGGGACAGCCCCCCCTACGAGCAGTACTTC.

The chain joins TRBV9 to TRBJ1-3; the D is unclear. CDR3 length: 16 residues. Between the trimmed V and J ends, which lost 3 bases and 0 bases, there was a span of 13 bases. Germline CDR1 and CDR2: SGDLS and YYNGEE. The CDR3 loop reads CASSAAGRSSGNTIYF. The CDR3 bases are TGTGCCAGCAGCGCCGCCGGGAGATCCTCTGGAAACACCATATATTTT.

The chain carries TRBV7-6 and TRBJ1-5; D unclear. Germline lookup yields CDR1 SGHVS and CDR2 FNYEAQ. CDR3 size: 15 residues. Trimming removed 6 bases at V and 4 bases at J, with 16 bases between. CDR3 protein: CASSLQADRNQPQHF. CDR3 coding DNA: TGTGCCAGCAGTTTACAAGCCGATCGGAATCAGCCCCAGCATTTT.

This chain joins TRBV9 and TRBJ2-5; 11 positions agree with TRBD2. Germline CDR1 SGDLS, CDR2 YYNGEE. CDR3 size: 15 residues. V gave up 1 base and J gave up 5 bases; unmatched junction bases: 4. The CDR3 is CASSVMASGGETQYF. The DNA of the CDR3 is TGTGCCAGCAGCGTAATGGCTAGCGGGGGGGAGACCCAGTACTTC.

This clone showed up just once. The gene calls are TRBV10-3 and TRBJ2-7; D may be TRBD2 (5 bases). The CDR3 is 14 residues long. Trimming removed 7 bases at V and 0 bases at J, with 13 bases between. The germline V gene encodes CDR1 ENHRY and CDR2 SYGVKD. Written as DNA, the CDR3 is TGTGCCATCACCCCCGGCGGAGGCTCCTACGAGCAGTACTTC. Amino acid sequence: CAITPGGGSYEQYF.

CDR3 residues: CASSSPGLAGAGELFF. The CDR3, as DNA: TGTGCCAGCAGTTCACCGGGACTAGCGGGGGCCGGGGAGCTGTTTTTT. This chain connects TRBV6-5 to TRBJ2-2; 14 positions agree with TRBD2. CDR1 is MNHEY, CDR2 SVGAGI, per germline. The trim removed 4 bases at V and 6 bases at J, leaving 4 bases unmatched. This CDR3 is 16 amino acids long.

V and J are TRBV7-2 and TRBJ2-4, with 8 bases aligning to TRBD2. V dropped 1 base and J dropped 9; count of bases not matched to a gene: 5. The germline V gene has CDR1 SGHTA and CDR2 FQGNSA. The CDR3 is 14 residues long. The CDR3 protein is CASSLERESGIQYF. The CDR3 nucleotides read TGTGCCAGCAGCTTAGAGCGGGAGTCAGGCATTCAGTACTTC.

The chain recombines TRBV5-1 with TRBJ1-1; 7 positions match TRBD1. The CDR3 consists of 15 residues. Per the germline V gene, CDR1 is SGHRS and CDR2 is YFSETQ. V shed 0 bases and J 1 base; nucleotides not matched to a gene: 3. The CDR3 sequence: CASSLEGGRNTEAFF. CDR3 bases: TGCGCCAGCAGCTTGGAAGGGGGCAGGAACACTGAAGCTTTCTTT. The full variable domain, with the rest looked up from reference TRBV5-1 and TRBJ1-1, is KAGVTQTPRYLIKTRGQQVTLSCSPISGHRSVSWYQQTPGQGLQFLFEYFSETQRNKGNFPGRFSGRQFSNSRSEMNVSTLELGDSALYLCASSLEGGRNTEAFFGQGTRLTVV.

This clone occurred a few times. The rearrangement uses TRBV5-4 and TRBJ1-2; D unresolved. Germline loops: CDR1 SGHNT, CDR2 YYREEE (reference sequence). Trimming took 3 bases from V and 4 from J, leaving 13 bases between them. The CDR3 totals 14 residues. As DNA, the CDR3 is TGTGCCAGCAGCTGGTATGGGCAGGTCTATGGCTACACCTTC. It encodes CASSWYGQVYGYTF.

This clone was seen just once. The chain has TRBV4-3 and TRBJ2-2, with 11 bases aligning to TRBD2. The CDR3 is 17 residues long. From germline, CDR1 is LGHNA and CDR2 YSLEER. After removal of 0 bases from V and 6 bases from J, the junction contained 6 bases not matched to a gene. In DNA form, the CDR3 reads TGCGCCAGCAGCCAAGATAGCGGGGGGGCGGGTGCCGGGGAGCTGTTTTTT. Encoded protein: CASSQDSGGAGAGELFF.

J is TRBJ1-5 and V is TRBV19, with D possibly matching TRBD1 (5 bases). CDR1 is LNHDA and CDR2 is SQIVND in the germline V gene (reference sequence). Deletions cut 5 bases from V and 5 bases from J, with 13 bases between. This CDR3 contains 14 residues. CDR3 region: CASSGGGKDQPQHF. The CDR3 DNA reads as TGTGCCAGTAGTGGGGGGGGAAAGGATCAGCCCCAGCATTTT.

CDR3 loop: CASSIEGRGEQYF. CDR3 coding DNA: TGTGCCAGTAGTATAGAGGGGAGGGGCGAGCAGTACTTC. This chain connects TRBV19 to TRBJ2-7; 7 bases map to TRBD2. Germline CDR1 LNHDA, CDR2 SQIVND (reference sequence). Trimming took 0 bases from V and 6 from J; bases not matched to a gene: 2. This CDR3 spans 13 amino acids.

The chain links TRBV6-1 to TRBJ1-1; TRBD1 agrees at 8 bases. Germline-derived CDR1 and CDR2 are MNHNS and SASEGT. Losses at the gene ends were 6 bases for V and 7 bases for J; bases not matched to a gene: 13. The length of the CDR3 is 15 residues. In DNA, the CDR3 is TGTGCCAGCAGAGGGGATCAACTGACAGGGGATGAAGCTTTCTTT. The encoded protein is CASRGDQLTGDEAFF.

This clone was found once. CDR3 nucleotide sequence: TGTGCCAGCATGGCTCAGGGCGCCTATGGCTACACCTTC. Translated, it gives CASMAQGAYGYTF. This rearrangement joins TRBV2 to TRBJ1-2; tentative D call: TRBD1 (5 bases). With 7 bases removed from V and 4 bases from J, the gap between germline ends came to 13 bases. Germline values: CDR1 SNHLY, CDR2 FYNNEI. This CDR3 is built from 13 residues.

The chain uses TRBV7-2 and TRBJ2-7, with D maybe TRBD2 (5 bases). The CDR3 consists of 15 residues. The V gene lost 1 base and the J gene lost 5 bases, with 15 bases spanning the gap. Germline CDR1 reads SGHTA; CDR2 reads FQGNSA. In nucleotides, the CDR3 is TGTGCCAGCAGCTTAGGGCTAGCTTTTCGTAACGAGCAGTACTTC. It specifies CASSLGLAFRNEQYF.

V is TRBV7-2 and J is TRBJ1-1; 8 bases map to TRBD1. The trim removed 6 bases at V and 4 bases at J, leaving 7 bases unmatched. CDR1 is SGHTA and CDR2 is FQGNSA in the germline V gene. The CDR3 runs 14 residues. The CDR3 reads CASRSGQGFTEAFF. For the CDR3, the DNA is TGTGCCAGCAGAAGCGGACAGGGTTTCACTGAAGCTTTCTTT.

The chain carries TRBV5-4 and TRBJ2-1; maybe TRBD2 (6 bases). V was cut by 7 bases and J by 4 bases, with 12 bases left in between. The CDR3 runs 13 residues. Germline V CDR1 and CDR2: SGHNT, YYREEE (reference sequence). The CDR3 DNA sequence: TGTGCCAGCCGACCTAGCGAATACAATGAGCAGTTCTTC. Amino acids: CASRPSEYNEQFF.

The chain joins TRBV27 to TRBJ1-1, with D possibly matching TRBD1 (6 bases). Trimming removed 5 bases from V and 3 bases from J, with 16 bases in between. The CDR3 is made up of 15 amino acids. Looked up from germline, CDR1 is MNHEY and CDR2 is SMNVEV (reference sequence). This chain's CDR3 is CASSIHWGQDTEAFF. CDR3 nucleotides: TGTGCCAGCAGTATCCACTGGGGGCAGGACACTGAAGCTTTCTTT.

This clone came up once. The V gene is TRBV13, the J gene TRBJ1-3; D unclear. This CDR3 spans 16 amino acids. Germline assignment: CDR1 PRHDT and CDR2 FYEKMQ (reference sequence). The V end was cut by 0 bases, the J end by 0 bases, with 9 bases between. The CDR3 DNA reads TGTGCCAGCAGCTTAGGGAGACACAACTCTGGAAACACCATATATTTT. Its protein product is CASSLGRHNSGNTIYF.